The 25 T cell receptor beta chains presented below share a single source sample, sequenced in a study of blood T cell repertoires in COVID-19. Using immunoSEQ multiplex PCR, the repertoire was profiled, and TCRdb retains in-frame clones only, with some absent. The sample lists some 100,000 clones, around four fifths occurring once. The sequenced sample was peripheral blood. These receptors all stem from a woman in her 70s with acute or convalescent COVID-19.

The gene calls are TRBV19 and TRBJ2-1; 8 nucleotides agree with TRBD1. Losses at the gene ends were 8 bases for V and 3 bases for J; bases not matched to a gene: 6. Germline CDR1 is LNHDA and CDR2 is SQIVND (reference sequence). CDR3 length equals 14 residues. The DNA of the CDR3 is TGTGCCAGTTGGCCAGGGGGCAACTACAATGAGCAGTTCTTC. Protein: CASWPGGNYNEQFF.

This clone was seen just once. The chain is built from TRBV19 and TRBJ1-5, with a tentative D call TRBD1 (6 bases). This CDR3 region has 14 residues. Germline CDR1 and CDR2: LNHDA and SQIVND (reference sequence). Trimming removed 5 bases from V and 7 bases from J, with 15 bases in between. In DNA, the CDR3 is TGTGCCAGTAGTCCCCAGGGGTCAAGCCAGCCCCAGCATTTT. This encodes CASSPQGSSQPQHF. The full variable domain, with the rest looked up from reference TRBV19 and TRBJ1-5, is DGGITQSPKYLFRKEGQNVTLSCEQNLNHDAMYWYRQDPGQGLRLIYYSQIVNDFQKGDIAEGYSVSREKKESFPLTVTSAQKNPTAFYLCASSPQGSSQPQHFGDGTRLSIL.

CDR3 protein: CASSLGQGEIDGYTF. The CDR3 nucleotides are TGCGCCAGCAGCTTGGGACAGGGGGAAATAGATGGCTACACCTTC. The V call is TRBV5-1, the J call TRBJ1-2; 9 nucleotides align to TRBD1. The CDR3 sequence is 15 residues long. Trimming cost V 0 bases and J 6 bases; bases outside gene matches: 6. Germline V CDR1 and CDR2: SGHRS, YFSETQ.

The chain is built from TRBV11-3 and TRBJ2-1; 7 bases agree with TRBD1. With V trimmed by 5 bases and J by 8 bases, 12 bases remained unmatched. Germline CDR1 is SGHNT and CDR2 is YENEEA. This CDR3 has 15 amino acids. Here the CDR3 DNA reads TGTGCCAGCAGCCTGTCGACAGGGTACGGAGATGAGCAGTTCTTC. As protein: CASSLSTGYGDEQFF.

The V call is TRBV6-4, the J call TRBJ2-1, with TRBD2 matching 7 bases. The trim removed 0 bases at V and 2 bases at J, leaving 7 bases unmatched. Per germline, CDR1 MRHNA and CDR2 SNTAGT. The CDR3 consists of 17 residues. CDR3 amino acids: CASSDSTSATTYNEQFF. CDR3 sequence (DNA): TGTGCCAGCAGTGACTCCACTAGCGCGACCACCTACAATGAGCAGTTCTTC.

This clone appeared a few times. This chain uses TRBV7-9 with TRBJ2-7, with TRBD1 identical over 7 bases. The germline V gene encodes CDR1 SEHNR and CDR2 FQNEAQ (reference sequence). V was clipped by 1 base and J by 6 bases; unmatched bases: 3. This CDR3 region has 13 residues. CDR3: CASSLGQGVEQYF. The CDR3 nucleotides are TGTGCCAGCAGCTTAGGACAGGGAGTCGAGCAGTACTTC.

The chain has TRBV5-1 and TRBJ2-1; TRBD2 aligns across 14 bases. Germline V gene data show CDR1 as SGHRS and CDR2 as YFSETQ. The CDR3 is 19 amino acids. Trimming at V came to 5 bases and at J to 0 bases, leaving 10 bases not matched to a gene. The chain's CDR3 is CASSIGLAGGLSSYNEQFF. The CDR3 DNA sequence: TGCGCCAGCAGTATCGGACTAGCGGGGGGCCTAAGCTCCTACAATGAGCAGTTCTTC.

V and J are TRBV18 and TRBJ2-3, with D possibly matching TRBD2 (6 bases). CDR1 KGHSH and CDR2 LQKENI come from the germline V gene. Trimming cost V 6 bases and J 7 bases, with 11 bases left between them. The CDR3 has 12 residues. CDR3 DNA: TGTGCCAGCTCGGGGACTTTTAATACGCAGTATTTT. Amino acids: CASSGTFNTQYF.

The chain recombines TRBV11-3 with TRBJ2-3; weak D call: TRBD1 (6 bases). Germline assignment: CDR1 SGHNT and CDR2 YENEEA. The CDR3 has 14 residues. The ends were cut back, 1 base at V and 3 bases at J, with 8 bases in the middle. The CDR3 loop is CASSLGQGTDTQYF. Here the CDR3 DNA reads TGTGCCAGCAGCTTAGGGCAGGGGACAGATACGCAGTATTTT.

The chain joins TRBV4-1 to TRBJ2-7, with TRBD1 as a possible D gene (6 bases). CDR3 size: 16 residues. Germline assignment: CDR1 MGHRA and CDR2 YSYEKL. V gave up 0 bases and J gave up 6 bases, with 18 bases separating them. The CDR3 sequence: CASSQEPGQGFGEQYF. DNA for the CDR3: TGCGCCAGCAGCCAAGAACCAGGGCAGGGGTTTGGCGAGCAGTACTTC.

The chain is built from TRBV6-5 and TRBJ1-5, with 7 positions matching TRBD1. The CDR3 covers 14 residues. The V gene end was trimmed by 6 bases and the J gene end by 2 bases; junction bases not matched to a gene: 4. Germline V gene lookup returns CDR1 MNHEY and CDR2 SVGAGI. CDR3 sequence: CASRRTGGNQPQHF. The CDR3 DNA sequence: TGTGCCAGCAGGAGAACAGGGGGCAATCAGCCCCAGCATTTT.

The rearrangement joins TRBV5-1 to TRBJ2-7, with TRBD1 matching 12 bases. The CDR3 is 15 amino acids. With 0 bases clipped from V and 4 bases from J, the junction kept 2 bases outside the gene matches. Germline V gene data show CDR1 as SGHRS and CDR2 as YFSETQ. The CDR3 loop is CASSLGDRGLYEQYF. Written as DNA, the CDR3 is TGCGCCAGCAGCTTGGGGGACAGGGGGCTATACGAGCAGTACTTC.

This clone was detected a few times. This rearrangement joins TRBV5-1 to TRBJ1-2, with no clear D. Trimming took off 0 bases at V and 0 bases at J, with 6 bases between the two ends. Germline-derived CDR1 and CDR2 are SGHRS and YFSETQ. The CDR3 contains 14 residues. The CDR3 DNA follows: TGCGCCAGCAGCTTGGTCCCATCTAACTATGGCTACACCTTC. It specifies CASSLVPSNYGYTF.

The V and J genes are TRBV28 and TRBJ1-2; perhaps TRBD1 as D (6 bases). This CDR3 region has 15 residues. Germline V CDR1 and CDR2: MDHEN, SYDVKM. V shed 4 bases and J shed 4 bases, with 16 bases lying between them. The CDR3: CASSSQIDRSYGYTF. In DNA form, the CDR3 reads TGTGCCAGCAGTTCTCAGATAGACAGGAGCTATGGCTACACCTTC.

The V gene is TRBV25-1, the J gene TRBJ2-2, with TRBD2 matching over 7 bases. J lost 3 bases, V lost 7 bases, and 11 bases had no gene match. Germline CDR1 and CDR2: MGHDK and SYGVNS. The CDR3 sequence is 16 residues long. The CDR3 sequence: CASTPDLGGYTGELFF. The CDR3 DNA is TGTGCCAGCACCCCAGACTTGGGGGGGTACACCGGGGAGCTGTTTTTT.

V usage is TRBV7-9 and J usage is TRBJ1-1, with 8 bases lining up with TRBD1. There are 17 residues in the CDR3. J lost 4 bases, V lost 2 bases, and 12 bases had no gene match. The V gene's germline CDR1 is SEHNR and CDR2 FQNEAQ (reference sequence). The CDR3 here is CASSLSGQGSGGTEAFF. For the CDR3, the DNA is TGTGCCAGCAGCTTATCAGGACAGGGATCGGGGGGCACTGAAGCTTTCTTT.

The chain combines TRBV2 with TRBJ1-5, with D maybe TRBD1 (6 bases). V dropped 7 bases and J dropped 4 bases, with 14 bases sitting between them. In germline, CDR1 is SNHLY, CDR2 FYNNEI. The CDR3 covers 14 residues. CDR3 loop: CASKQFQGNQPQHF. The CDR3 nucleotides read TGTGCCAGCAAACAATTCCAGGGGAATCAGCCCCAGCATTTT.

V usage is TRBV2 and J usage is TRBJ1-5; the D is unclear. Trimming pared 7 bases from V and 1 base from J, leaving 8 bases between. This CDR3 is built from 13 residues. CDR1 is SNHLY, CDR2 FYNNEI, per germline. CDR3 in DNA: TGTGCCAGCACCGACATGAGCAATCAGCCCCAGCATTTT. It is translated as CASTDMSNQPQHF.

The rearrangement links TRBV7-9 to TRBJ2-3, with TRBD2 matching over 7 bases. J lost 0 bases, V lost 5 bases, and 8 bases had no gene match. The CDR3 runs to 16 residues. The germline V gene has CDR1 SEHNR and CDR2 FQNEAQ (reference sequence). CDR3 in amino acids: CASSPRSGASTDTQYF. The CDR3 nucleotides read TGTGCCAGCAGCCCCCGGAGCGGGGCCAGCACAGATACGCAGTATTTT.

The gene calls are TRBV29-1 and TRBJ2-3; D is undetermined. CDR3 length: 12 residues. The V gene's germline CDR1 is SQVTM and CDR2 ANQGSEA. The V end was cut by 8 bases, the J end by 5 bases, with 14 bases between. CDR3 nucleotide sequence: TGCAGCCACCCACGAGATGGAGATACGCAGTATTTT. It translates to CSHPRDGDTQYF.

This chain joins TRBV4-3 and TRBJ1-2; 9 bases are a match to TRBD1. CDR3 length equals 17 residues. The J segment lost 0 bases and the V segment lost 1 base, leaving 6 bases of the junction unmatched. From germline, CDR1 is LGHNA and CDR2 YSLEER. The CDR3 spells CASSQGTGAPANYGYTF. The CDR3 nucleotides read TGCGCCAGCAGCCAAGGGACAGGGGCTCCAGCTAACTATGGCTACACCTTC.

A few counts support this clone. The chain uses TRBV21-1 and TRBJ2-4; the table's TRBD2 call for D was not verified on the DNA. TRBV21-1 constitutes a pseudogene. CDR3 length equals 17 residues. CDR3 residues: CASSKVGGRGAKNIQYF. CDR3 DNA sequence: TGTGCCAGCAGCAAAGTTGGGGGGAGGGGAGCCAAAAACATTCAGTACTTC.

The V gene is TRBV27, the J gene TRBJ1-3; unclear D gene. Trimming left V 2 bases short and J 4 bases short, with 9 bases between. Germline values: CDR1 MNHEY, CDR2 SMNVEV (reference sequence). The CDR3 is made up of 14 amino acids. The CDR3 sequence is CASSLDQVGNTIYF. The DNA of the CDR3 is TGTGCCAGCAGTTTAGATCAGGTAGGAAACACCATATATTTT.

This clone was seen only a few times. Germline and junction disagree at one end, which may indicate a read error. This chain joins TRBV5-4 and TRBJ2-7; D perhaps matches TRBD2 (5 bases). The CDR3 totals 13 residues. Germline V gene sequence: CDR1 SGHNT, CDR2 YYREEE (reference sequence). CDR3 coding DNA: TGTGCCAGCAGCTTGGGCGGGTTGGAAAACGCAGCGTTC. Residues: CASSLGGLENAAF.

The chain employs TRBV6-5 and TRBJ2-2; a possible D gene is TRBD2 (7 bases). Per germline, CDR1 MNHEY and CDR2 SVGAGI. Trimming took off 8 bases at V and 6 bases at J, with 13 bases between the two ends. This CDR3 region has 13 residues. The CDR3 here is CASSGGGPGELFF. The CDR3 region has the DNA TGTGCCAGCTCTGGGGGGGGGCCCGGGGAGCTGTTTTTT.